These 32 T cell receptor beta chains share one sample of origin, sequenced in a study of cytomegalovirus exposure and HLA in healthy donors. Primers included in the PCR were 60 Vbeta and 13 Jbeta primers. Clones were sequenced by immunoSEQ multiplex PCR, and TCRdb holds only the in-frame ones, with some missing. This sample yields 150,000 to 200,000 clones, of which about three quarters are seen a single time; 2.5% to 3.5% belongs to the top ten. The sample was PBMCs. These receptors came from a female donor in good health and CMV-seronegative.

This chain uses TRBV7-8 with TRBJ1-6, with TRBD1 matching over 7 bases. The trim removed 5 bases at V and 5 bases at J, leaving 3 bases unmatched. The length of the CDR3 is 14 residues. Per germline, CDR1 SGHVS and CDR2 FQNEAQ. The CDR3 spells CASSQGQDNSPLHF. The CDR3 DNA follows: TGTGCCAGCAGCCAAGGACAGGATAATTCACCCCTCCACTTT.

This clone was recorded only once. This sequence joins TRBV12-5 and TRBJ2-1; 9 bases align to TRBD1. Germline V gene sequence: CDR1 LGHNT, CDR2 FRNRAP. With V trimmed by 2 bases and J by 8 bases, 1 base remained unmatched. CDR3 size: 13 residues. CDR3 sequence: CASGLTGGDEQFF. The CDR3, as DNA: TGTGCTAGTGGTTTGACAGGGGGCGATGAGCAGTTCTTC.

This chain connects TRBV15 to TRBJ1-2; D is perhaps TRBD1 (5 bases). This CDR3 is 13 amino acids long. V was pared by 8 bases and J by 4 bases, with 14 bases between. Germline CDR1 and CDR2: LNHNV and YYDKDF (reference sequence). CDR3 region: CATGGYSTYGYTF. Here the CDR3 DNA reads TGTGCCACCGGGGGGTACTCTACCTATGGCTACACCTTC.

This chain links TRBV13 with TRBJ2-7; 12 bases fit TRBD1. Germline V lookup: CDR1 PRHDT, CDR2 FYEKMQ (reference sequence). There are 15 residues in the CDR3. V trimming: 4 bases; J trimming: 4 bases; junction bases outside the gene matches: 5. In DNA form, the CDR3 reads TGTGCCAGCAGCTCCGGGACAGGGGGCAGATACGAGCAGTACTTC. It translates to CASSSGTGGRYEQYF.

The gene calls are TRBV11-2 and TRBJ2-2; TRBD2 might be the D (7 bases). The CDR3 contains 14 residues. Germline V lookup: CDR1 SGHAT, CDR2 FQNNGV. Trimming left V 11 bases short and J 5 bases short, with 18 bases between. The CDR3 here is CASGGSGETGELFF. Written as DNA, the CDR3 is TGTGCCTCGGGGGGATCAGGGGAGACCGGGGAGCTGTTTTTT.

This chain connects TRBV5-1 to TRBJ2-7; TRBD1 matches 8 bases. CDR1 is SGHRS and CDR2 is YFSETQ in the germline V gene. The CDR3 totals 17 residues. The V gene end was trimmed by 0 bases and the J gene end by 1 base; junction bases not matched to a gene: 9. As DNA, the CDR3 is TGCGCCAGCAGCTTGGGCTCAGGGCAGGGGGCATCCTACGAGCAGTACTTC. Protein product: CASSLGSGQGASYEQYF.

This clone was seen a single time. This sequence joins TRBV13 and TRBJ2-7; TRBD2 agrees at 8 bases. The junction had 4 bases not matched to a gene; V was cut back by 4 bases and J by 5 bases. In germline, CDR1 is PRHDT, CDR2 FYEKMQ (reference sequence). The CDR3 covers 13 residues. DNA for the CDR3: TGTGCCAGCAGCTCGGGACTAGACGACGAGCAGTACTTC. Translation: CASSSGLDDEQYF.

The chain joins TRBV9 to TRBJ2-5; 9 bases are shared with TRBD2. The germline CDR1 and CDR2 sequences are SGDLS and YYNGEE. V dropped 2 bases and J dropped 1; count of bases not matched to a gene: 9. CDR3 length: 17 amino acids. The CDR3 DNA reads as TGTGCCAGCAGCGTTGGCGGGAGGGCCGGTCTCCAAGAGACCCAGTACTTC. This codes for CASSVGGRAGLQETQYF.

The chain joins TRBV5-6 to TRBJ2-1; D is possibly TRBD2 (7 bases). Germline V gives CDR1 SGHDT, CDR2 YYEEEE. This CDR3 spans 17 amino acids. V shed 1 base and J shed 4 bases, with 18 bases lying between them. CDR3 nucleotides: TGTGCCAGCAGCTTGCCATCCCGGGGGGCCCTTTACAATGAGCAGTTCTTC. This gives the protein CASSLPSRGALYNEQFF.

The V call is TRBV5-1, the J call TRBJ1-1, with TRBD1 matching over 9 bases. Looked up from germline, CDR1 is SGHRS and CDR2 is YFSETQ. The trim removed 4 bases at V and 3 bases at J, leaving 4 bases unmatched. CDR3 length equals 14 residues. Here the CDR3 DNA reads TGCGCCAGCAGCGGGACAGGGCGGGACACTGAAGCTTTCTTT. Its protein product is CASSGTGRDTEAFF.

V is TRBV5-1 and J is TRBJ2-3, with D perhaps TRBD2 (6 bases). V lost 5 bases, J lost 0 bases, and 13 bases lay in between. The V gene's germline CDR1 is SGHRS and CDR2 YFSETQ. The length of the CDR3 is 15 residues. CDR3 in amino acids: CASSTSGTSTDTQYF. In DNA form, the CDR3 reads TGCGCCAGCAGTACGTCCGGGACTAGCACAGATACGCAGTATTTT.

The chain couples TRBV11-2 to TRBJ2-5, with D possibly being TRBD1 (6 bases). V was clipped by 0 bases and J by 1 base, with 12 bases between them. CDR1 SGHAT and CDR2 FQNNGV come from the germline V gene. The CDR3 is 16 amino acids. The CDR3 region is CASSLDPGQFQETQYF. DNA of the CDR3: TGTGCCAGCAGCTTAGATCCAGGACAGTTCCAAGAGACCCAGTACTTC.

This rearrangement joins TRBV30 to TRBJ1-1; perhaps TRBD1 as D (6 bases). Germline CDR1 reads GTSNPN; CDR2 reads SVGIG (reference sequence). The CDR3 totals 16 residues. V lost 4 bases and J lost 0, with 18 bases in between. The CDR3 DNA sequence: TGTGCCTGGACCGACCGGGACATTTACATGAACACTGAAGCTTTCTTT. Encoded protein: CAWTDRDIYMNTEAFF.

The J gene is TRBJ1-1, the V gene TRBV7-9; tentatively, D is TRBD1 (5 bases). This CDR3 has 13 amino acids. The V end lost 2 bases, the J end lost 3 bases, and 7 bases lay between the germline ends. The germline gives CDR1 SEHNR, CDR2 FQNEAQ (reference sequence). The CDR3 coding sequence is TGTGCCAGCAGCTTACCCAGGGACACTGAAGCTTTCTTT. Residues: CASSLPRDTEAFF. The full variable domain, in which reference TRBV7-9 and TRBJ1-1 provide the parts outside the CDR3, is DTGVSQNPRHKITKRGQNVTFRCDPISEHNRLYWYRQTLGQGPEFLTYFQNEAQLEKSRLLSDRFSAERPKGSFSTLEIQRTEQGDSAMYLCASSLPRDTEAFFGQGTRLTVV.

This clone was found a few times. Written as DNA, the CDR3 is TGTGCCAGCAGTACCACAGGGGACTATGGCTACACCTTC. It translates to CASSTTGDYGYTF. This chain connects TRBV2 to TRBJ1-2; 7 bases are a match to TRBD1. This CDR3 spans 13 amino acids. Unmatched junction bases numbered 3, after V lost 5 bases and J lost 3 bases. Germline V gene lookup returns CDR1 SNHLY and CDR2 FYNNEI.

This chain joins TRBV25-1 and TRBJ2-1; no definite D call. Germline V gene lookup returns CDR1 MGHDK and CDR2 SYGVNS. The CDR3 sequence is 15 residues long. The V end was cut by 3 bases, the J end by 6 bases, with 15 bases between. For the CDR3, the DNA is TGTGCCAGCAGTGACTCGCGCCGATCACGCAATGAGCAGTTCTTC. The encoded protein is CASSDSRRSRNEQFF.

The chain has TRBV27 and TRBJ2-3, with 13 bases matching TRBD2. This CDR3 has 17 amino acids. Germline values: CDR1 MNHEY, CDR2 SMNVEV (reference sequence). The V and J ends lost 5 bases and 6 bases, in that order; junction bases with no gene match: 11. CDR3 amino acids: CASSPLRLAGGPDTQYF. CDR3 in DNA: TGTGCCAGCAGTCCCTTAAGACTAGCGGGGGGACCCGATACGCAGTATTTT.

A few counts support this clone. The chain carries TRBV28 and TRBJ1-2; 8 bases agree with TRBD1. The CDR3 loop spans 13 amino acids. V lost 5 bases, J lost 7 bases, and 6 bases stayed unmatched. The germline CDR1 and CDR2 sequences are MDHEN and SYDVKM. In DNA, the CDR3 is TGTGCCAGCAGTGGACAGGGTCGATTTGGCTACACCTTC. Residues: CASSGQGRFGYTF.

This clone showed up just a few times. The chain uses TRBV30 and TRBJ2-7; 9 nucleotides align to TRBD1. The V gene end was trimmed by 6 bases and the J gene end by 3 bases; junction bases not matched to a gene: 6. Germline-derived CDR1 and CDR2 are GTSNPN and SVGIG (reference sequence). This CDR3 has 13 residues. In DNA, the CDR3 is TGTGCCTGCGTGCACAGGGGGCTCTACGAGCAGTACTTC. Amino acid sequence: CACVHRGLYEQYF.

The rearrangement joins TRBV6-6 to TRBJ2-5, with 12 bases lining up with TRBD1. Losses at the gene ends were 9 bases for V and 5 bases for J; bases not matched to a gene: 4. The CDR3 is made up of 13 amino acids. Germline loops: CDR1 MNHNY, CDR2 SVGAGI (reference sequence). This chain's CDR3 is CASSGTGGETQYF. As DNA, the CDR3 is TGTGCCAGTTCCGGGACAGGGGGCGAGACCCAGTACTTC.

The chain links TRBV10-3 to TRBJ2-5, with 7 bases aligning to TRBD2. J was trimmed by 5 bases and V by 8 bases; bases with no gene match: 8. In germline, CDR1 is ENHRY, CDR2 SYGVKD. This CDR3 has 13 amino acids. CDR3 in amino acids: CAISGGVAETQYF. CDR3 bases: TGTGCCATCTCTGGGGGGGTGGCTGAGACCCAGTACTTC.

The chain carries TRBV29-1 and TRBJ2-7; tentative D call: TRBD1 (5 bases). Trimming left V 3 bases short and J 6 bases short, with 9 bases between. The CDR3 is made up of 11 amino acids. Germline V lookup: CDR1 SQVTM, CDR2 ANQGSEA. CDR3 region: CSVDSGFEQYF. The CDR3 region has the DNA TGCAGCGTTGACTCAGGGTTCGAGCAGTACTTC.

The chain carries TRBV12-5 and TRBJ2-3; 10 nucleotides line up with TRBD2. Losses at the gene ends were 5 bases for V and 2 bases for J; bases not matched to a gene: 7. CDR1 and CDR2 from the germline V gene are LGHNT and FRNRAP. The CDR3 runs 16 residues. The DNA of the CDR3 is TGTGCTAGTGGTATATCAGCGGGAGGGCCCACAGATACGCAGTATTTT. Amino acids: CASGISAGGPTDTQYF. The complete variable domain, with remaining parts taken from reference TRBV12-5 and TRBJ2-3, reads DARVTQTPRHKVTEMGQEVTMRCQPILGHNTVFWYRQTMMQGLELLAYFRNRAPLDDSGMPKDRFSAEMPDATLATLKIQPSEPRDSAVYFCASGISAGGPTDTQYFGPGTRLTVL.

V and J are TRBV6-4 and TRBJ2-1; possible D gene TRBD1, 5 bases. This CDR3 region has 15 residues. Germline lookup yields CDR1 MRHNA and CDR2 SNTAGT. Deletions cut 0 bases from V and 6 bases from J, with 12 bases between. CDR3 region: CASSDSGRVGNEQFF. In DNA, the CDR3 is TGTGCCAGCAGTGACTCTGGCAGGGTCGGCAATGAGCAGTTCTTC.

This clone was counted between two and nine times. The gene calls are TRBV5-4 and TRBJ2-2, with 13 bases that match TRBD2. Germline V gene lookup returns CDR1 SGHNT and CDR2 YYREEE (reference sequence). CDR3 length equals 15 residues. Germline trimming cut 1 base from V and 8 bases from J; bases unmatched to any gene: 2. The CDR3 DNA reads TGTGCCAGCAGCTTGCGGACTAGCGGGAGTGGGGAGCTGTTTTTT. Its protein is CASSLRTSGSGELFF. The complete variable domain, with remaining parts taken from reference TRBV5-4 and TRBJ2-2, reads ETGVTQSPTHLIKTRGQQVTLRCSSQSGHNTVSWYQQALGQGPQFIFQYYREEENGRGNFPPRFSGLQFPNYSSELNVNALELDDSALYLCASSLRTSGSGELFFGEGSRLTVL.

This clone appeared a few times. The rearrangement links TRBV5-1 to TRBJ1-4; D ambiguous. Trimming stripped 3 bases from V and 0 bases from J, with 9 bases between. Germline assignment: CDR1 SGHRS and CDR2 YFSETQ. CDR3 length: 15 residues. DNA for the CDR3: TGCGCCAGCAGCTCGCTCGGAGCAACTAATGAAAAACTGTTTTTT. As protein: CASSSLGATNEKLFF. The full variable domain, its missing parts supplied by reference TRBV5-1 and TRBJ1-4, is KAGVTQTPRYLIKTRGQQVTLSCSPISGHRSVSWYQQTPGQGLQFLFEYFSETQRNKGNFPGRFSGRQFSNSRSEMNVSTLELGDSALYLCASSSLGATNEKLFFGSGTQLSVL.

The chain joins TRBV7-9 to TRBJ2-5; 9 nucleotides line up with TRBD1. Germline-derived CDR1 and CDR2 are SEHNR and FQNEAQ (reference sequence). V dropped 5 bases and J dropped 4; count of bases not matched to a gene: 8. The CDR3 covers 15 residues. The CDR3 DNA sequence: TGTGCCAGCAGCCCCCGCGGGGACAGGGCAGAGACCCAGTACTTC. Protein sequence: CASSPRGDRAETQYF.

The chain links TRBV6-1 to TRBJ2-1, with TRBD2 identical over 8 bases. J lost 4 bases, V lost 4 bases, and 6 bases had no gene match. The CDR3 runs 15 residues. Germline CDR1 is MNHNS and CDR2 is SASEGT. CDR3 bases: TGTGCCAGCAGTGGGGGTAGCGGGACGTACAATGAGCAGTTCTTC. This sequence encodes CASSGGSGTYNEQFF.

This rearrangement joins TRBV5-5 to TRBJ1-1; 7 bases match TRBD1. V lost 4 bases, J lost 4 bases, and 10 bases stayed unmatched. The CDR3 contains 15 residues. Per germline, CDR1 SGHKS and CDR2 YYEKEE (reference sequence). CDR3 DNA sequence: TGTGCCAGCAGCACGGGAACAGGGGTAGCCACTGAAGCTTTCTTT. Its translation: CASSTGTGVATEAFF.

This clone was counted between two and nine times. The V and J genes are TRBV9 and TRBJ2-7; 11 bases align to TRBD2. J was trimmed by 7 bases and V by 0 bases; bases with no gene match: 6. Germline V gene data show CDR1 as SGDLS and CDR2 as YYNGEE. The CDR3 is 15 amino acids. The CDR3 DNA is TGTGCCAGCAGCGTAGGGTTAGCGGGAGGGTCTGAGCAGTACTTC. Residues: CASSVGLAGGSEQYF.

The J gene is TRBJ2-2, the V gene TRBV9, with 7 bases fitting TRBD1. V dropped 0 bases and J dropped 4; count of bases not matched to a gene: 9. The CDR3 contains 17 residues. Germline V CDR1 and CDR2: SGDLS, YYNGEE. This CDR3 is CASSVGGGAFSTGELFF. CDR3 sequence (DNA): TGTGCCAGCAGCGTAGGAGGGGGCGCGTTTAGCACCGGGGAGCTGTTTTTT.

This chain links TRBV5-4 with TRBJ2-1; 13 bases are shared with TRBD2. CDR1 SGHNT and CDR2 YYREEE come from the germline V gene (reference sequence). CDR3 length equals 16 residues. The junction had 5 bases not matched to a gene; V was cut back by 4 bases and J by 4 bases. CDR3 sequence: CASSPGTSGAYNEQFF. CDR3 coding DNA: TGTGCCAGCAGCCCGGGGACTAGCGGGGCGTACAATGAGCAGTTCTTC. Together with reference TRBV5-4 and TRBJ2-1, the CDR3 gives the full variable domain: ETGVTQSPTHLIKTRGQQVTLRCSSQSGHNTVSWYQQALGQGPQFIFQYYREEENGRGNFPPRFSGLQFPNYSSELNVNALELDDSALYLCASSPGTSGAYNEQFFGPGTRLTVL.